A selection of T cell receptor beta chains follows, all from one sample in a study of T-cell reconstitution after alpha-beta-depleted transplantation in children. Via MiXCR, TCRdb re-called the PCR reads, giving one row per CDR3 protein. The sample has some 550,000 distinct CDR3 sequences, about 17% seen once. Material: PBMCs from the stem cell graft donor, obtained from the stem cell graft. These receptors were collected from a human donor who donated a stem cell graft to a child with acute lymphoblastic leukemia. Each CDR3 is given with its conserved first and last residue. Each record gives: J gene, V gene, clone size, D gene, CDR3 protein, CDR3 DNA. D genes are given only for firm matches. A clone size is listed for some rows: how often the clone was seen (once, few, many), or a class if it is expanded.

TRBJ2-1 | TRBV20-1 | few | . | CSASVPRSYNEQFF | TGCAGTGCTAGTGTTCCGCGTTCCTACAATGAGCAGTTCTTC
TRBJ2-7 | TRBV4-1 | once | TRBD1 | CASSQPDRGYVQYF | TGCGCCAGCAGCCAACCGGACAGGGGCTACGTGCAGTACTTC
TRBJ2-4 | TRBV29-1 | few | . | CSVEENIQYF | TGCAGCGTTGAAGAAAACATTCAGTACTTC
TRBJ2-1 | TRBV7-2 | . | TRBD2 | CASAWGAGVPNEQFF | TGTGCCAGCGCCTGGGGTGCGGGAGTACCCAATGAGCAGTTCTTC
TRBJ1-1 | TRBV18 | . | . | CASSPLNARTPNTEAFF | TGTGCCAGCTCACCCCTTAATGCCAGGACCCCGAACACTGAAGCTTTCTTT
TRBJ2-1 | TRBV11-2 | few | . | CASSSGRISYNEQFF | TGTGCCAGCAGCTCAGGACGTATCTCCTACAATGAGCAGTTCTTC
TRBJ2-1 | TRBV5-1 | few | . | CASSFDSGPSYNEQFF | TGCGCCAGCAGCTTCGATAGCGGTCCATCCTACAATGAGCAGTTCTTC
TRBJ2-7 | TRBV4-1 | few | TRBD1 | CASSQVWAGGNEQYF | TGCGCCAGCAGCCAAGTTTGGGCAGGGGGAAACGAGCAGTACTTC
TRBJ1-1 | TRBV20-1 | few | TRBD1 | CSARQGATEAFF | TGCAGTGCGAGACAGGGGGCCACTGAAGCTTTCTTT
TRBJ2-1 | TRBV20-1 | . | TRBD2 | CSARNGRLPSYNEQFF | TGCAGTGCTAGAAACGGGAGGCTACCCTCCTACAATGAGCAGTTCTTC
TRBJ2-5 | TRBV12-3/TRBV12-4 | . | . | CASSFPGGGQYF | TGTGCCAGCAGTTTTCCAGGGGGGGGCCAGTACTTC
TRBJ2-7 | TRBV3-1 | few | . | CASSLAKGRREQYF | TGTGCCAGCAGCCTAGCGAAGGGGAGACGCGAGCAGTACTTC
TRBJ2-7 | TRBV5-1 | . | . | CASSLSWGRYEQYF | TGCGCCAGCAGCTTGAGTTGGGGTCGGTACGAGCAGTACTTC
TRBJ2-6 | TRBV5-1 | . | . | CASSKATGTGANVLTF | TGCGCCAGCAGCAAAGCAACAGGAACTGGGGCCAACGTCCTGACTTTC
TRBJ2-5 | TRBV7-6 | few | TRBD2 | CASSLQWAGGPNRETQYF | TGTGCCAGCAGCTTACAGTGGGCGGGAGGGCCGAATCGTGAGACCCAGTACTTC
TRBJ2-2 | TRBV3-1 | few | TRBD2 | CASGTSGKGGELFF | TGTGCCAGCGGGACTAGCGGGAAGGGCGGGGAGCTGTTTTTT
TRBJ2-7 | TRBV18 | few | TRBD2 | CASSPGGTSYEQYF | TGTGCCAGCTCACCGGGAGGGACCTCCTACGAGCAGTACTTC
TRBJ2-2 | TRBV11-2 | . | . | CASSLVPGNTGELFF | TGTGCCAGCAGCTTAGTTCCAGGAAACACCGGGGAGCTGTTTTTT
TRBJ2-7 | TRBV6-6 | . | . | CASSKRRYEQYF | TGTGCCAGCAGTAAAAGACGATACGAGCAGTACTTC
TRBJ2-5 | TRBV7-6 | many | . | CASSLGLEETQYF | TGTGCCAGCAGCCTCGGACTCGAAGAGACCCAGTACTTC
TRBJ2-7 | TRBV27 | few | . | CASSSQQGSLRQYF | TGTGCCAGCAGCAGCCAACAGGGAAGTTTGCGGCAGTACTTC